A single sample is the source of the 26 T cell receptor beta chains below, sequenced in a study of blood T cell repertoires in COVID-19. Assay used: immunoSEQ multiplex PCR; TCRdb lists only in-frame clones, some missing. The sample carries around 50,000 clones, approximately 95% recorded once. The material sequenced was peripheral blood. These receptor sequences come from a man in his sixties with COVID-19, enrolled during active disease.

V is TRBV24-1 and J is TRBJ1-2, with TRBD1 matching over 7 bases. Germline V gene sequence: CDR1 KGHDR, CDR2 SFDVKD. The CDR3 covers 16 residues. V lost 4 bases and J lost 1; bases outside the gene matches: 8. CDR3: CATSDPGTDNNYGYTF. In DNA, the CDR3 is TGTGCCACCAGTGACCCCGGGACAGACAATAACTATGGCTACACCTTC.

This clone has just one count. This chain uses TRBV7-2 with TRBJ2-7; 7 bases fit TRBD2. Trimming cost V 5 bases and J 2 bases; bases outside gene matches: 9. This CDR3 comprises 15 residues. The germline CDR1 and CDR2 sequences are SGHTA and FQGNSA. CDR3 loop: CASSTGGTGTYEQYF. Written as DNA, the CDR3 is TGTGCCAGCAGCACGGGGGGTACTGGAACCTACGAGCAGTACTTC.

The chain joins TRBV28 to TRBJ1-5; weak D call: TRBD1 (5 bases). CDR3 length: 17 residues. CDR1 MDHEN and CDR2 SYDVKM come from the germline V gene. V was trimmed by 4 bases and J by 5 bases, leaving 21 bases between them. CDR3 coding DNA: TGTGCCAGCAGTTCCGCGGGAGGGCAGGGAAGAGATCAGCCCCAGCATTTT. Protein: CASSSAGGQGRDQPQHF.

This rearrangement joins TRBV5-1 to TRBJ2-1; D is possibly TRBD2 (5 bases). This CDR3 contains 15 residues. CDR1 SGHRS and CDR2 YFSETQ come from the germline V gene. With 1 base removed from V and 0 bases from J, the gap between germline ends came to 8 bases. This CDR3 reads CASSLSSGSYNEQFF. The DNA for the CDR3 is TGCGCCAGCAGCTTGAGCAGCGGCTCCTACAATGAGCAGTTCTTC.

CDR3 DNA: TGCAGTGCCGTGCCTACCTACGAGCAGTACTTC. Translating it yields CSAVPTYEQYF. This chain connects TRBV20-1 to TRBJ2-7; D is undetermined. The CDR3 totals 11 residues. V was trimmed by 6 bases and J by 2 bases, leaving 8 bases between them. CDR1 DFQATT and CDR2 SNEGSKA come from the germline V gene (reference sequence).

The chain carries TRBV7-3 and TRBJ1-2; 9 bases fit TRBD1. J lost 4 bases, V lost 5 bases, and 5 bases had no gene match. The V gene's germline CDR1 is SGHTA and CDR2 FQGTGA. The CDR3 contains 14 residues. CDR3 nucleotide sequence: TGTGCCAGCAGCCCAACAGGGGGCGGCTATGGCTACACCTTC. Translation: CASSPTGGGYGYTF.

The chain has TRBV5-8 and TRBJ2-1; 7 nucleotides line up with TRBD1. Germline V gene lookup returns CDR1 SGHTS and CDR2 YDEGEE. The CDR3 runs to 15 residues. The V and J ends lost 0 bases and 2 bases, in that order; junction bases with no gene match: 2. The CDR3 coding sequence is TGTGCCAGCAGCTTGGGCACAGGGGCCTACAATGAGCAGTTCTTC. It is translated as CASSLGTGAYNEQFF.

The CDR3 protein is CASSSRGQGIDNEQFF. The CDR3 DNA reads TGTGCCAGCAGCTCAAGAGGGCAGGGGATAGACAATGAGCAGTTCTTC. The V gene is TRBV9, the J gene TRBJ2-1; a weak D match, TRBD1 (6 bases). The CDR3 consists of 16 residues. V was trimmed by 4 bases and J by 5 bases, leaving 19 bases between them. Per the germline V gene, CDR1 is SGDLS and CDR2 is YYNGEE.

This clone was counted a single time. This chain joins TRBV2 and TRBJ1-1; possible D gene TRBD1, 6 bases. The ends were cut back, 1 base at V and 5 bases at J, with 11 bases in the middle. CDR3 size: 14 residues. Germline loops: CDR1 SNHLY, CDR2 FYNNEI. The CDR3, as DNA: TGTGCCAGCAGTGAAGAGGGGGAGGGGACTGAAGCTTTCTTT. It encodes CASSEEGEGTEAFF.

This chain joins TRBV2 and TRBJ1-5, with 8 nucleotides matching TRBD1. Germline V gives CDR1 SNHLY, CDR2 FYNNEI. The V segment lost 4 bases and the J segment 7 bases; nucleotides outside the gene matches: 0. This CDR3 comprises 12 residues. CDR3 nucleotide sequence: TGTGCCAGCAGTGGGGACAGGCAGCCCCAGCATTTT. Its protein is CASSGDRQPQHF.

J is TRBJ2-7 and V is TRBV2; D is uncertain. Trimming took off 3 bases at V and 4 bases at J, with 7 bases between the two ends. Germline CDR1 and CDR2: SNHLY and FYNNEI. The CDR3 has 12 residues. The CDR3 DNA sequence: TGTGCCAGCAGTGAGGCCGGGTACGAGCAGTACTTC. Its translation: CASSEAGYEQYF.

V gene TRBV11-2 combines with J gene TRBJ1-1; D not certain. The germline V gene encodes CDR1 SGHAT and CDR2 FQNNGV. The CDR3 is 14 amino acids. The V end was cut by 2 bases, the J end by 4 bases, with 11 bases between. CDR3 in DNA: TGTGCCAGCAGCTTATCTGTTGGGAGCACTGAAGCTTTCTTT. Protein sequence: CASSLSVGSTEAFF.

The rearrangement joins TRBV18 to TRBJ2-1; 9 bases agree with TRBD1. Germline CDR1 reads KGHSH; CDR2 reads LQKENI. Trimming cost V 5 bases and J 8 bases; bases outside gene matches: 10. This CDR3 is 15 amino acids long. The CDR3 spells CASSSGQGSGDEQFF. Here the CDR3 DNA reads TGTGCCAGCTCATCAGGACAGGGGTCTGGGGATGAGCAGTTCTTC.

The chain carries TRBV5-1 and TRBJ2-1; 7 nucleotides agree with TRBD1. CDR1 SGHRS and CDR2 YFSETQ come from the germline V gene. The length of the CDR3 is 15 residues. V gave up 0 bases and J gave up 4 bases; unmatched junction bases: 4. The CDR3 nucleotides are TGCGCCAGCAGCTTGGATACAGGGGTATACAATGAGCAGTTCTTC. Its translation: CASSLDTGVYNEQFF.

This clone was seen only once. The chain couples TRBV7-9 to TRBJ1-3; possible D gene TRBD1, 6 bases. CDR3 length: 14 residues. V shed 5 bases and J shed 4 bases, with 12 bases lying between them. The germline CDR1 and CDR2 sequences are SEHNR and FQNEAQ (reference sequence). The DNA for the CDR3 is TGTGCCAGCAGCCCTCCCCAGGGGGGAAACACCATATATTTT. Translated: CASSPPQGGNTIYF.

The sample holds one count of this clone. The gene calls are TRBV9 and TRBJ2-3, with 10 bases fitting TRBD2. This CDR3 has 14 amino acids. Germline V lookup: CDR1 SGDLS, CDR2 YYNGEE. The ends lost 0 bases at V and 5 bases at J; junction bases unmatched: 0. Here the CDR3 reads CASSVGLAGDTQYF. Written as DNA, the CDR3 is TGTGCCAGCAGCGTAGGACTAGCGGGAGATACGCAGTATTTT.

The chain recombines TRBV19 with TRBJ2-1, with 7 bases fitting TRBD2. V was clipped by 8 bases and J by 1 base; unmatched bases: 8. The CDR3 length is 15 residues. Looked up from germline, CDR1 is LNHDA and CDR2 is SQIVND (reference sequence). For the CDR3, the DNA is TGTGCCAGTCAACGATTAGCGGGTTCCTACAATGAGCAGTTCTTC. It is translated as CASQRLAGSYNEQFF.

The chain employs TRBV18 and TRBJ2-7; D gene uncertain. With 1 base removed from V and 1 base from J, the gap between germline ends came to 11 bases. The CDR3 sequence is 15 residues long. The germline gives CDR1 KGHSH, CDR2 LQKENI. The CDR3 coding sequence is TGTGCCAGCTCACCACGAGACACCAAGTCCTACGAGCAGTACTTC. It encodes CASSPRDTKSYEQYF.

This sequence joins TRBV28 and TRBJ2-1, with 8 positions matching TRBD2. Looked up from germline, CDR1 is MDHEN and CDR2 is SYDVKM. The ends lost 5 bases at V and 5 bases at J; junction bases unmatched: 11. The CDR3 runs to 16 residues. The CDR3, as DNA: TGTGCCAGCAGTGACCCGTGGCGGGAGGTCCACAATGAGCAGTTCTTC. This sequence encodes CASSDPWREVHNEQFF.

DNA for the CDR3: TGTGCCAGCAGCAACGACCGGGAGGGAAACTATGGCTACACCTTC. Translation gives CASSNDREGNYGYTF. V and J are TRBV21-1 and TRBJ1-2. TRBV21-1 is listed as a pseudogene. This CDR3 spans 15 amino acids.

The chain couples TRBV6-5 to TRBJ2-1, with D unclear. Germline-derived CDR1 and CDR2 are MNHEY and SVGAGI. This CDR3 is built from 14 residues. V lost 4 bases and J lost 5, with 12 bases in between. The CDR3 reads CASSFNGPDNEQFF. CDR3 in DNA: TGTGCCAGCAGTTTTAACGGTCCGGACAATGAGCAGTTCTTC.

The J gene is TRBJ1-6, the V gene TRBV18, with 9 positions matching TRBD1. Germline-derived CDR1 and CDR2 are KGHSH and LQKENI. Trimming at V came to 3 bases and at J to 9 bases, leaving 9 bases not matched to a gene. The CDR3 has 16 residues. The CDR3 loop reads CASSPRMGTGPSPLHF. The CDR3 nucleotides read TGTGCCAGCTCACCCCGTATGGGGACAGGGCCTTCACCCCTCCACTTT.

The J gene is TRBJ2-7, the V gene TRBV2; the match to TRBD1 covers 7 bases. The CDR3 runs to 11 residues. The V gene end was trimmed by 8 bases and the J gene end by 2 bases; junction bases not matched to a gene: 0. Germline V gene data show CDR1 as SNHLY and CDR2 as FYNNEI. DNA of the CDR3: TGTGCCAGCGGACAGGCCTACGAGCAGTACTTC. As protein: CASGQAYEQYF.

J is TRBJ1-2 and V is TRBV30, with D possibly matching TRBD1 (6 bases). Germline V CDR1 and CDR2: GTSNPN, SVGIG (reference sequence). The CDR3 runs 13 residues. V was trimmed by 2 bases and J by 3 bases, leaving 10 bases between them. The CDR3, as DNA: TGTGCCTGGAGTCCGGACAGAGACTATGGCTACACCTTC. It translates to CAWSPDRDYGYTF.

In regard to this clone: A junction boundary mismatches the germline segment, possibly from a read error. The rearrangement uses TRBV5-1 and TRBJ2-1, with D possibly TRBD2 on 6 matching bases. The CDR3 has 15 amino acids. CDR1 is SGHRS, CDR2 YFSETQ, per germline. Written as DNA, the CDR3 is TGCGCCAGCAGCTTTTTCGGGGGAAGTTCAAATGAGCGGTTCTTC. As protein: CASSFFGGSSNERFF.

The V and J genes are TRBV5-8 and TRBJ2-1; D might be TRBD2 (5 bases). Trimming cost V 3 bases and J 8 bases, with 27 bases left between them. This CDR3 has 18 residues. Looked up from germline, CDR1 is SGHTS and CDR2 is YDEGEE. CDR3 DNA sequence: TGTGCCAGCAGCTCGCCTTCGTCAGCGGCACACGGGTGGGATGAGCAGTTCTTC. Translation gives CASSSPSSAAHGWDEQFF.